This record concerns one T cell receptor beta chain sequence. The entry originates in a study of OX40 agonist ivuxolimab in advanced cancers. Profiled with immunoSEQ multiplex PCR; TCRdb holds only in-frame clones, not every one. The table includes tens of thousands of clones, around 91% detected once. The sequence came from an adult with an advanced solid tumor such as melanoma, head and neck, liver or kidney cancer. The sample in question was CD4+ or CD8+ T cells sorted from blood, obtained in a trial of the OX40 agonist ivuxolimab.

DNA of the CDR3: TGTGCCAGCAGCTTGGTCTCCGGGTCCGGCTACACCTTC. It codes for CASSLVSGSGYTF. The chain carries TRBV5-4 and TRBJ1-2; D remains ambiguous. CDR1 is SGHNT and CDR2 is YYREEE in the germline V gene (reference sequence). The CDR3 loop spans 13 amino acids. V was shortened by 0 bases and J by 8 bases, with 11 bases between the two germline ends.